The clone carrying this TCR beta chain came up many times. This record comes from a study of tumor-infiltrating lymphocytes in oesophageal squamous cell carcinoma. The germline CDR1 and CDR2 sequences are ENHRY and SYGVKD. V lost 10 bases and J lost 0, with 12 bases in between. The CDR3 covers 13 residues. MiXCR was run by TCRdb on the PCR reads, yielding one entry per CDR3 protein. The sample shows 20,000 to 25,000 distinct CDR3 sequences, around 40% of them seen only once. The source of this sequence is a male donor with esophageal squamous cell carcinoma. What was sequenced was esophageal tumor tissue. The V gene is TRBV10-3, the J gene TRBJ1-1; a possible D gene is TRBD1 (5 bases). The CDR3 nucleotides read TGTGCCAGCCGCAGGGAGATGAACACTGAAGCTTTCTTT. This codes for CASRREMNTEAFF.